This entry lists 12 T cell receptor beta chains sequenced from one sample in a study of cytomegalovirus exposure and HLA in healthy donors. Vbeta (60) and Jbeta (13) primers were used in the PCR. Assay: immunoSEQ multiplex PCR; the TCRdb copy retains only in-frame clones and omits some. Its listing shows some 76,000 clones. Sequencing was done on a sample of PBMCs. The receptors derive from a boy aged 5 to 17 in good health and CMV-seronegative.

The chain links TRBV10-3 to TRBJ1-1, with D possibly being TRBD1 (5 bases). The germline V gene has CDR1 ENHRY and CDR2 SYGVKD. The CDR3 is made up of 14 amino acids. Between the trimmed V and J ends, which lost 3 bases and 4 bases, there was a span of 12 bases. DNA of the CDR3: TGTGCCATCAGTGATCTAGGGGTAATCACTGAAGCTTTCTTT. Amino acid sequence: CAISDLGVITEAFF.

The rearrangement uses TRBV6-5 and TRBJ2-1; tentatively, D is TRBD1 (5 bases). The V and J ends lost 2 bases and 5 bases respectively, with 10 bases between them. The germline gives CDR1 MNHEY, CDR2 SVGAGI. The CDR3 spans 14 residues. CDR3 in amino acids: CASSYRGRDNEQFF. The CDR3 coding sequence is TGTGCCAGCAGTTACAGGGGTAGGGACAATGAGCAGTTCTTC.

The rearrangement links TRBV6-6 to TRBJ2-1; TRBD2 agrees at 7 bases. V was pared by 0 bases and J by 8 bases, with 10 bases of the junction left unmatched. The CDR3 covers 16 residues. Looked up from germline, CDR1 is MNHNY and CDR2 is SVGAGI (reference sequence). The CDR3 DNA follows: TGTGCCAGCAGTTACTCGAAGGGAGGGATTCAGGATGAGCAGTTCTTC. Translating gives CASSYSKGGIQDEQFF.

The rearrangement links TRBV10-3 to TRBJ2-2; 7 bases map to TRBD1. This CDR3 has 15 amino acids. The germline CDR1 and CDR2 sequences are ENHRY and SYGVKD. The ends lost 2 bases at V and 4 bases at J; junction bases unmatched: 4. CDR3 nucleotides: TGTGCCATCAGTGAGATCAGGGGGACCACCGGGGAGCTGTTTTTT. It specifies CAISEIRGTTGELFF.

V usage is TRBV9 and J usage is TRBJ2-3; 12 bases are shared with TRBD2. V gave up 4 bases and J gave up 5 bases; unmatched junction bases: 8. The germline V gene has CDR1 SGDLS and CDR2 YYNGEE. This CDR3 spans 16 amino acids. This chain's CDR3 is CASSPWTSGAVDTQYF. The CDR3 DNA is TGTGCCAGCAGCCCTTGGACTAGCGGGGCCGTAGATACGCAGTATTTT.

The chain joins TRBV19 to TRBJ2-7, with a tentative D call TRBD1 (5 bases). Germline CDR1 is LNHDA and CDR2 is SQIVND (reference sequence). V shed 2 bases and J shed 2 bases, with 13 bases lying between them. The CDR3 consists of 15 residues. CDR3 in DNA: TGTGCCAGTAGTATACGAAGGGAAGGGGCCTACGAGCAGTACTTC. Translated, it gives CASSIRREGAYEQYF.

The rearrangement uses TRBV7-9 and TRBJ2-7, with 10 bases lining up with TRBD2. This CDR3 is 17 amino acids long. Trimming cost V 6 bases and J 2 bases; bases outside gene matches: 13. Looked up from germline, CDR1 is SEHNR and CDR2 is FQNEAQ (reference sequence). CDR3 sequence: CASRDTFPSGGTYEQYF. CDR3 nucleotide sequence: TGTGCCAGCAGGGACACTTTTCCTAGCGGGGGCACCTACGAGCAGTACTTC.

The gene calls are TRBV9 and TRBJ2-3; tentative D call: TRBD2 (5 bases). The CDR3 contains 14 residues. Germline CDR1 SGDLS, CDR2 YYNGEE. V gave up 0 bases and J gave up 3 bases, with 8 bases separating them. For the CDR3, the DNA is TGTGCCAGCAGCGTAGAGGAGGCGACAGATACGCAGTATTTT. This gives the protein CASSVEEATDTQYF.

The chain is built from TRBV5-1 and TRBJ1-4; D remains unclear. The ends were cut back, 0 bases at V and 2 bases at J, with 8 bases in the middle. The CDR3 runs 15 residues. Germline-derived CDR1 and CDR2 are SGHRS and YFSETQ. The CDR3 sequence is CASSLAGETNEKLFF. CDR3 sequence (DNA): TGCGCCAGCAGCTTGGCCGGGGAGACTAATGAAAAACTGTTTTTT. Together with reference TRBV5-1 and TRBJ1-4, the CDR3 gives the full variable domain: KAGVTQTPRYLIKTRGQQVTLSCSPISGHRSVSWYQQTPGQGLQFLFEYFSETQRNKGNFPGRFSGRQFSNSRSEMNVSTLELGDSALYLCASSLAGETNEKLFFGSGTQLSVL.

V and J are TRBV5-1 and TRBJ1-4; 11 positions match TRBD1. The CDR3 is 16 residues long. J gave up 2 bases and V 3 bases, and 3 bases lay outside the gene matches. Germline-derived CDR1 and CDR2 are SGHRS and YFSETQ. DNA for the CDR3: TGCGCCAGCAGCTCTGGACAGGGGGCGACTAATGAAAAACTGTTTTTT. Its translation is CASSSGQGATNEKLFF.

The chain links TRBV18 to TRBJ1-5; 10 nucleotides match TRBD1. Germline trimming cut 6 bases from V and 7 bases from J; bases unmatched to any gene: 9. Per germline, CDR1 KGHSH and CDR2 LQKENI. The CDR3 is 15 residues long. CDR3 DNA: TGTGCCAGCTCCCTGGGACAGGGGTTAGGGCAGCCCCAGCATTTT. Translation gives CASSLGQGLGQPQHF. Together with reference TRBV18 and TRBJ1-5, the CDR3 gives the full variable domain: NAGVMQNPRHLVRRRGQEARLRCSPMKGHSHVYWYRQLPEEGLKFMVYLQKENIIDESGMPKERFSAEFPKEGPSILRIQQVVRGDSAAYFCASSLGQGLGQPQHFGDGTRLSIL.

The chain links TRBV5-4 to TRBJ2-1; possible D gene TRBD1, 6 bases. CDR1 is SGHNT and CDR2 is YYREEE in the germline V gene (reference sequence). V dropped 0 bases and J dropped 4 bases, with 11 bases sitting between them. This CDR3 spans 15 amino acids. The CDR3: CASSLGGGEYNEQFF. The CDR3 coding sequence is TGTGCCAGCAGCTTGGGAGGGGGTGAATACAATGAGCAGTTCTTC. The full variable domain, rest sourced from reference TRBV5-4 and TRBJ2-1, is ETGVTQSPTHLIKTRGQQVTLRCSSQSGHNTVSWYQQALGQGPQFIFQYYREEENGRGNFPPRFSGLQFPNYSSELNVNALELDDSALYLCASSLGGGEYNEQFFGPGTRLTVL.